This TCR beta chain appears in the sequencing data of a study of blood T cell repertoires in COVID-19. On the study more broadly: In each case, the material was cDNA or gDNA derived from T cells, B-cell-depleted T cells, or PBMCs.

In the study's own analysis: The authors estimated nucleated cell counts from reference gene primer amplification. The data were produced by immunoSEQ multiplex PCR, yet TCRdb's version contains in-frame clones alone and is incomplete. V and J calls and clone size are as listed in that table; D and trimming were resolved from the DNA. Of hundreds of thousands of clones listed, 87% are singletons. The germline gives CDR1 KGHSH, CDR2 LQKENI. Trimming took off 3 bases at V and 2 bases at J, with 17 bases between the two ends. The CDR3 loop spans 17 amino acids. Seattle's enrolled individuals joined amid active infection and were then monitored longitudinally.

The chain uses TRBV18 and TRBJ2-4, with D possibly TRBD2 on 5 matching bases. The specimen was peripheral blood. The TCR comes from a woman in her 50s with COVID-19, enrolled during active disease. In DNA form, the CDR3 reads TGTGCCAGCTCACCTACCAGACAAGGAGGAACCAAAAACATTCAGTACTTC. This sequence encodes CASSPTRQGGTKNIQYF. Full variable domain (outside the CDR3, taken from reference TRBV18 and TRBJ2-4): NAGVMQNPRHLVRRRGQEARLRCSPMKGHSHVYWYRQLPEEGLKFMVYLQKENIIDESGMPKERFSAEFPKEGPSILRIQQVVRGDSAAYFCASSPTRQGGTKNIQYFGAGTRLSVL.